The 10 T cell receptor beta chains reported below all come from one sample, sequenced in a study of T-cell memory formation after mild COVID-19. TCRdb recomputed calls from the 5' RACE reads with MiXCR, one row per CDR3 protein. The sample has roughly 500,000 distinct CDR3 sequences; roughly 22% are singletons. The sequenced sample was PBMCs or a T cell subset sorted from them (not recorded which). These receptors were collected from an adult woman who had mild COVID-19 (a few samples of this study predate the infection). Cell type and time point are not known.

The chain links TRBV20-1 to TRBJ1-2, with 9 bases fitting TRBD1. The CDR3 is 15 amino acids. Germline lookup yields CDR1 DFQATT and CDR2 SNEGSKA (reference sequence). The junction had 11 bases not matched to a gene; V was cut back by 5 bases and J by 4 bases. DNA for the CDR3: TGCAGTGCTGGGGGGACAGGGCCATGGTCCTATGGCTACACCTTC. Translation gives CSAGGTGPWSYGYTF.

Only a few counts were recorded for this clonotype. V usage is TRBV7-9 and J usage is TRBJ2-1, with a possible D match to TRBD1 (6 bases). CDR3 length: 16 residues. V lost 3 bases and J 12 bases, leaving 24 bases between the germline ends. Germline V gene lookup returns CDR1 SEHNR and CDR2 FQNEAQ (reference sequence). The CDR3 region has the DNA TGTGCCAGCAGCTTGAGGGGGTCGTGGCAGGTCGATTGGCAGTTCTTC. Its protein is CASSLRGSWQVDWQFF.

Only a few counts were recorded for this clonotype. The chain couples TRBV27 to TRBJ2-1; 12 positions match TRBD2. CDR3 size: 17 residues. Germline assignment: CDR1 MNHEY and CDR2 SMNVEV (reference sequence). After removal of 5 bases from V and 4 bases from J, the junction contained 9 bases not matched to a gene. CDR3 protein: CASSPRLAGVGYNEQFF. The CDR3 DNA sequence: TGTGCCAGCAGTCCTCGACTAGCGGGAGTGGGATACAATGAGCAGTTCTTC.

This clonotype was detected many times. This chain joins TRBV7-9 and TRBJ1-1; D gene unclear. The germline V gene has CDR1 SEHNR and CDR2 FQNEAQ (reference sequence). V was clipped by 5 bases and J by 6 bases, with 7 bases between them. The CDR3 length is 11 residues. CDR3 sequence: CASSREAEAFF. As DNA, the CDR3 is TGTGCCAGCAGCCGGGAGGCTGAAGCTTTCTTT.

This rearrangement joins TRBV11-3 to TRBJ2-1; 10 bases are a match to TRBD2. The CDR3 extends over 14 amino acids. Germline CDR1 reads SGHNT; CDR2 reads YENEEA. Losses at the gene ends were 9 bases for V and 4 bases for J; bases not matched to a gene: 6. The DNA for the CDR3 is TGTGCCAGTAAGCGGGAGGGGGCTTACAATGAGCAGTTCTTC. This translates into CASKREGAYNEQFF.

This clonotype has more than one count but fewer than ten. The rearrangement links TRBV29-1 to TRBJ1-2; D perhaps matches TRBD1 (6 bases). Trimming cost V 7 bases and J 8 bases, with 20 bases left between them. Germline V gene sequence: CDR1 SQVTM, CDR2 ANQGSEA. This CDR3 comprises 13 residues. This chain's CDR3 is CSAGDTGSRGYTF. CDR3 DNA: TGCAGCGCCGGGGACACGGGGAGCCGGGGCTACACCTTC.

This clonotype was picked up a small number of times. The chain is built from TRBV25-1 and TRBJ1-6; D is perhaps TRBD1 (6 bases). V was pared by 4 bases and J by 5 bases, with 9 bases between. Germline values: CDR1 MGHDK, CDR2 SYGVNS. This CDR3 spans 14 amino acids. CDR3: CASSGAGDNSPLHF. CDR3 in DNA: TGTGCCAGCAGTGGGGCAGGGGATAATTCACCCCTCCACTTT.

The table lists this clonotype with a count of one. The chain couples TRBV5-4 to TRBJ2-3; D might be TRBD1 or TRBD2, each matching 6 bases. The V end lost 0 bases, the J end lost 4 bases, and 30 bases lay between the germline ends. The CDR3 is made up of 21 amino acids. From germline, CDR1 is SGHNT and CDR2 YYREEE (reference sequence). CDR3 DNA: TGTGCCAGCAGCTTGGCCCTCGGGGGAGGCAGGCACTTGGGGGGCCCAGATACGCAGTATTTT. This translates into CASSLALGGGRHLGGPDTQYF.

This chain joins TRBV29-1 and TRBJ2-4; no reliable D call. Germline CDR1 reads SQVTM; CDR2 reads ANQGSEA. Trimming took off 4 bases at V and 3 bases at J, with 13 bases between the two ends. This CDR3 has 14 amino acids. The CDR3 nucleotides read TGCAGCGTTGCCGAGCCCGATTTCAAAAACATTCAGTACTTC. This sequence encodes CSVAEPDFKNIQYF.

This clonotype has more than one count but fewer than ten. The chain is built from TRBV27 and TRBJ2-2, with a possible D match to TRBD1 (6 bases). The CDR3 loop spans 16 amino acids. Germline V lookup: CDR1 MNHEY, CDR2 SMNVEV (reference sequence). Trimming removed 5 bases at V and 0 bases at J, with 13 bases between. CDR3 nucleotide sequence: TGTGCCAGCAGTCCAGGGGACACCACGAACACCGGGGAGCTGTTTTTT. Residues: CASSPGDTTNTGELFF.